This T cell receptor (beta chain) appears in the sequencing data of a study of blood T cell repertoires in COVID-19 (dated by TCRdb to 2018 to 2021). The study in broad terms: The collaborator samples originated in the United States, Italy and Spain and spanned the acute and convalescent phases of COVID-19. Deeply sampled blood TCRbeta repertoires from subjects exposed to, actively infected with, or recovered from COVID-19 were included in the dataset. A freely available public database, intended as a resource for researchers studying the immune response to SARS-CoV-2, is where the repertoires were released. The samples were drawn from the first 160 participants of the ongoing ImmuneRACE study and from more than 1,000 subjects provided by 6 global collaborators. HLA class I and class II types, where available, came from metadata supplied by the sample provider rather than from assay-based typing. Nearly every sample came with metadata listing a de-identified subject ID, COVID-19 status, age in years and sex. The material from the prospective study consisted of cDNA or gDNA derived from T cells, B-cell-depleted T cells, or PBMCs. General study outcomes and caveats: How much clinical and demographic metadata was included differed by source and by participant, and the metadata was provided uncurated.

Via the germline V gene, CDR1 is SGHDN and CDR2 FVKESK. Taken from cysteine to phenylalanine, the CDR3 has 15 residues. Only the CDR3 DNA stays, 45 bases, in frame from base 1. The germline V end is reduced by 2 bases and the J end by 5 bases; junction bases left unmatched: 8. Collaborating institutions collected whole blood in K2EDTA tubes following their own protocols. Collaborator samples were shipped for TCRbeta analysis as frozen whole blood, isolated PBMCs, or DNA extracted from either sample type. Details on this clone: Its antigen is currently not known. Base qualities are missing; no much larger clone stands one base away.

TCRbeta CDR3 regions were amplified from genomic DNA using the immunoSEQ Assay, a bias-controlled multiplex PCR. In the source study's methods: The number of nucleated cells in each sample was estimated by amplification of reference gene primers within the assay. To quantify the absolute abundance of each unique TCRbeta CDR3 rearrangement, sequence reads were collapsed and filtered. For each sample, productive Simpson clonality was calculated as the square root of Simpson's diversity index over productive rearrangements. The clones in this table, taken by TCRdb from immuneACCESS, are in-frame only. Not every clone is retained; where verified, under half of the shortfall comes from an unresolved V gene, and the cause of the rest is unknown. The DNA gave D and trimming, while V, J and clone size come from that table. For this sample the table gives around 80,000 clones, of which about 88% were detected only once. The ten largest clones capture roughly 9.1% of the sample.

What was sequenced was peripheral blood. The sequence is built from TRBV14 and TRBJ2-5, and 7 junction bases match TRBD1. The TCR comes from a human donor in a cohort sampled during active COVID-19. The CDR3 sequence is CASSQRTGVPETQYF. In nucleotides, the sequence is TGTGCCAGCAGCCAACGAACAGGGGTTCCGGAGACCCAGTACTTC.